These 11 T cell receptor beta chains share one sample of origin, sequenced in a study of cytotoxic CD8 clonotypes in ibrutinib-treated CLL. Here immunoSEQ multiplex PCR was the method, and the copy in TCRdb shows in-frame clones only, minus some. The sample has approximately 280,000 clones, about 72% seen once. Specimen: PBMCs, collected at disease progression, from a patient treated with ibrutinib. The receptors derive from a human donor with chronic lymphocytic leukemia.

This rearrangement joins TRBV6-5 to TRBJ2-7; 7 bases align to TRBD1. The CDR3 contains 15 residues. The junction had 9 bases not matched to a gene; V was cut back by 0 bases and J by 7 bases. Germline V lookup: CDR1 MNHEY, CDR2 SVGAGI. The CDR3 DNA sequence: TGTGCCAGCAGTTACTCGCGAGGGGGCGGGTTTGAGCAGTACTTC. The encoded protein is CASSYSRGGGFEQYF.

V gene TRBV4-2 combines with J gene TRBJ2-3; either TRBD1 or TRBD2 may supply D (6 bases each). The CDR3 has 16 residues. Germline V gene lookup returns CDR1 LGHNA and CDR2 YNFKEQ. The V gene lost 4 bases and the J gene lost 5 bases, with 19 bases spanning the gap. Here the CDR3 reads CASSRVVGGLIDTQYF. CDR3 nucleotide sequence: TGTGCCAGCAGCCGTGTCGTCGGGGGCCTTATAGATACGCAGTATTTT.

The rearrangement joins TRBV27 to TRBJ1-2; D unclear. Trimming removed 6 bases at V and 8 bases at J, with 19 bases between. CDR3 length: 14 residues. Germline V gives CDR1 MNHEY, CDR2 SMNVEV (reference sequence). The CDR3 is CASSPGRRVGGYTF. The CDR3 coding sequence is TGTGCCAGCAGCCCCGGGAGAAGGGTTGGGGGCTACACCTTC.

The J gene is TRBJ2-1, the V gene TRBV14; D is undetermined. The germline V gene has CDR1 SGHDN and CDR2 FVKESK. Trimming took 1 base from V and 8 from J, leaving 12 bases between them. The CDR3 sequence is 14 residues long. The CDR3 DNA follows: TGTGCCAGCAGCCAAGGGCCCAGGATAGATGAGCAGTTCTTC. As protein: CASSQGPRIDEQFF.

The CDR3 DNA follows: TGCAGCGTTGAAGCCGCCTACGAGCAGTACTTC. This translates into CSVEAAYEQYF. The gene calls are TRBV29-1 and TRBJ2-7, with no clear D. This CDR3 is built from 11 residues. CDR1 and CDR2 from the germline V gene are SQVTM and ANQGSEA. Trimming left V 1 base short and J 2 bases short, with 3 bases between.

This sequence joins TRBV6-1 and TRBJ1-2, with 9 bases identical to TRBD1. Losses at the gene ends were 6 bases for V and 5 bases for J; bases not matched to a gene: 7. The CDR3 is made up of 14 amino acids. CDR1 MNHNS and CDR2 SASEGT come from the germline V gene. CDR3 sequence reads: CASRPTGGGYGYTF. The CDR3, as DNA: TGTGCCAGCAGGCCTACAGGGGGCGGGTATGGCTACACCTTC.

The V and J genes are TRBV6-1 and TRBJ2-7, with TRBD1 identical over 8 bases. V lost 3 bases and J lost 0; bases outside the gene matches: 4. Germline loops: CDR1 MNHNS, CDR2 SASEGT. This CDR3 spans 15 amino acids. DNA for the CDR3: TGTGCCAGCAGTGATAGACAGGGGATCTCCTACGAGCAGTACTTC. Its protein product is CASSDRQGISYEQYF.

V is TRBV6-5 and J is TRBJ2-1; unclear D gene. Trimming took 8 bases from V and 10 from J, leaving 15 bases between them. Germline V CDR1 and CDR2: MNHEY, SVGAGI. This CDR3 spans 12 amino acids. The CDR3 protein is CASGKGAREQFF. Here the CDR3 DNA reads TGTGCCAGCGGTAAAGGAGCCCGGGAGCAGTTCTTC.

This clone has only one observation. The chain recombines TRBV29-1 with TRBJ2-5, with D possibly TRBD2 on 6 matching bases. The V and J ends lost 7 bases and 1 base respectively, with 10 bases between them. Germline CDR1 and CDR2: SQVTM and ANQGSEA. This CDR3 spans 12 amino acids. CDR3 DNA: TGCAGCGCATGGGACTTCCAAGAGACCCAGTACTTC. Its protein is CSAWDFQETQYF.

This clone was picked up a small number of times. The CDR3 spells CASSYDSPGDEQYF. CDR3 DNA sequence: TGTGCCAGCAGCTATGACAGTCCTGGGGACGAGCAGTACTTC. The genes are TRBV7-9 and TRBJ2-7; perhaps TRBD1 as D (5 bases). Trimming shortened V by 4 bases and J by 5 bases, and 15 bases separated the two germline ends. Germline V gene lookup returns CDR1 SEHNR and CDR2 FQNEAQ (reference sequence). This CDR3 spans 14 amino acids. The complete variable domain, with remaining parts taken from reference TRBV7-9 and TRBJ2-7, reads DTGVSQNPRHKITKRGQNVTFRCDPISEHNRLYWYRQTLGQGPEFLTYFQNEAQLEKSRLLSDRFSAERPKGSFSTLEIQRTEQGDSAMYLCASSYDSPGDEQYFGPGTRLTVT.

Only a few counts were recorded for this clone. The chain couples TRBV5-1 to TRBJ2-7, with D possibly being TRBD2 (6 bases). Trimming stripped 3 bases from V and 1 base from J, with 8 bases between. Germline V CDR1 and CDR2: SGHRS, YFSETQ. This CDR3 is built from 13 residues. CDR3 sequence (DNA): TGCGCCAGCAGCTCGGGGGAATCCTACGAGCAGTACTTC. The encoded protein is CASSSGESYEQYF.